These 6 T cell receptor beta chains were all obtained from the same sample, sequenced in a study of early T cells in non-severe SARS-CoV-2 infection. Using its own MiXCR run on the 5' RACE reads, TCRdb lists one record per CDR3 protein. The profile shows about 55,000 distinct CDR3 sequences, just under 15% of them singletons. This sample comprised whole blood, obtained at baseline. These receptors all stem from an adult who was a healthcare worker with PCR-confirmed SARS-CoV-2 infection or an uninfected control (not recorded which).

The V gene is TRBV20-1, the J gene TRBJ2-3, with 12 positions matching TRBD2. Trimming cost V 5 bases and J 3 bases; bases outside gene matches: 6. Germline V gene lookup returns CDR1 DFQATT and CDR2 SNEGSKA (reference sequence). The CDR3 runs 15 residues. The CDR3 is CSAGLAGGRTDTQYF. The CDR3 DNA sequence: TGCAGTGCTGGCCTAGCGGGAGGGAGGACAGATACGCAGTATTTT.

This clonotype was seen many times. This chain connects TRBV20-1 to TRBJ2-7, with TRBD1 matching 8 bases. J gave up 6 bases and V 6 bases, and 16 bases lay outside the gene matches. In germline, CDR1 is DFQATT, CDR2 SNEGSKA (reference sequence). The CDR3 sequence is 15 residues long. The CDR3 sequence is CSALILDRASGEQYF. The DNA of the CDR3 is TGCAGTGCACTGATCCTGGACAGGGCATCGGGCGAGCAGTACTTC.

The CDR3 DNA sequence: TGTGCCAGCAGCTACAGAGCCGGGGCGAGAGACAATGAGCAGTTCTTC. The encoded protein is CASSYRAGARDNEQFF. This sequence joins TRBV21-1 and TRBJ2-1; the D call of TRBD1 is as the table states it, not checked on the DNA. TRBV21-1 is noted as a pseudogene. The CDR3 contains 16 residues.

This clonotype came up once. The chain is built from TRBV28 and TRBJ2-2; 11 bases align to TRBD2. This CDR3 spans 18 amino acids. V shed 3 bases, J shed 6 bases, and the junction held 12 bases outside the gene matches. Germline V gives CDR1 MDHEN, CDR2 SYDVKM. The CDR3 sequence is CASSFRILRTSGPGELFF. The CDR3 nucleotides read TGTGCCAGCAGTTTTCGGATTCTGCGGACTAGCGGGCCCGGGGAGCTGTTTTTT.

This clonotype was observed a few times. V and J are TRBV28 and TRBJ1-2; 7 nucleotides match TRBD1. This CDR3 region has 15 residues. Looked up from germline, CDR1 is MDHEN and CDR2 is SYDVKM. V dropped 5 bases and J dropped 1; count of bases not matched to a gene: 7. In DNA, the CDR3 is TGTGCCAGCAGTAACTACGGGACAGTTAACTATGGCTACACCTTC. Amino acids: CASSNYGTVNYGYTF.

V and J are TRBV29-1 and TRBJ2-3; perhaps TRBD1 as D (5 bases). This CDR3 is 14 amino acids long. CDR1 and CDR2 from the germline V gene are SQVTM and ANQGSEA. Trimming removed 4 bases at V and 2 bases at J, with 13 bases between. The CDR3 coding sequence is TGCAGCGTTGGACAGCAGCTAAACACAGATACGCAGTATTTT. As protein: CSVGQQLNTDTQYF.